This is a list of T cell receptor beta chains from one sample in a study of blood T cell repertoires in COVID-19. Some clones are missing from TCRdb's copy, which holds only in-frame ones; the method was immunoSEQ multiplex PCR. The data show about 440,000 clones, more than 70% seen once. Sequencing was carried out using peripheral blood. Receptors were obtained from a woman in her forties or fifties with COVID-19, enrolled during active disease. The CDR3 runs from the conserved cysteine through the conserved F or W. A D gene is named only where the DNA matches it firmly. Some rows have no size entry. The others give once, few or many, or a class for an expanded clone.

>-|TRBV2|-|TRBJ2-7
TGTGCCAGCAGTCCCCGGCAGGGGATATCCTACGAGCAGTACTTC
CASSPRQGISYEQYF
>-|TRBV5-1|TRBD1|TRBJ2-7
TGCGCCAGCAGCTTGGGACAGGGCTCCGAGCAGTACTTC
CASSLGQGSEQYF
>-|TRBV2|-|TRBJ1-2
TGTGCCAGCAGTGGATCAGGGGCCTCAAACTATGGCTACACCTTC
CASSGSGASNYGYTF
>-|TRBV3-1/TRBV3-2|-|TRBJ1-4
TGTGCCAGCAGGGGACACCGCTGGACGGGGGGAGAAAAACTGTTTTTT
CASRGHRWTGGEKLFF
>-|TRBV5-1|TRBD1|TRBJ1-5
TGCGCCAGCAGCTGGACAGGGGTGGGACAGCCCCAGCATTTT
CASSWTGVGQPQHF
>-|TRBV6-5|-|TRBJ1-2
TGTGCCAGCAGTCTCGACAGTAGTTGGTATGGCTACACCTTC
CASSLDSSWYGYTF
>-|TRBV28|TRBD1|TRBJ2-3
TGTGCAGGACAGGGAAGCACAGATACGCAGTATTTT
CAGQGSTDTQYF
>-|TRBV19|TRBD1|TRBJ2-7
TGTGCCAGTACTCCGGGACAGGGGGGATACGAGCAGTACTTC
CASTPGQGGYEQYF
>-|TRBV5-5|-|TRBJ1-1
TGTGCCAGCAGCTTGGCTTTGGAGGGACTGAACACTGAAGCTTTCTTT
CASSLALEGLNTEAFF
>-|TRBV11-1|TRBD1|TRBJ2-5
TGTGCCAGCAGCTTATCGGGACAGGGGCAAGAGACCCAGTACTTC
CASSLSGQGQETQYF
>-|TRBV3-1/TRBV3-2|-|TRBJ2-1
TGTGCCAGCAGCCAAGCTAGAAGCTCCTACAATGAGCAGTTCTTC
CASSQARSSYNEQFF
>-|TRBV28|TRBD1|TRBJ1-4
TGTGCCAGCAGCCGACAGGGGGCGGCTAATGAAAAACTGTTTTTT
CASSRQGAANEKLFF
>-|TRBV5-1|-|TRBJ1-1
TGCGCCAGCAGGGCAAGTCAGAACACTGAAGCTTTCTTT
CASRASQNTEAFF
>-|TRBV7-2|-|TRBJ2-5
TGTGCCAGCAGCTCCCAAGAGAGCCGGCTAGCAAAGACCCAGTACTTC
CASSSQESRLAKTQYF
>-|TRBV6-5|-|TRBJ1-6
TGTGCCAGCAGTCCCTTTGGGGACACGGGATCACCCCTCCACTTT
CASSPFGDTGSPLHF
>-|TRBV7-7|-|TRBJ1-2
TGTGCCAGCAGCTTTCGACGAAAATCGGGTAATGGCTACACCTTC
CASSFRRKSGNGYTF
>-|TRBV7-8|TRBD1|TRBJ1-2
TGTGCCAGCAGCCCGGGACAGTCCTATGGCTACACCTTC
CASSPGQSYGYTF
>-|TRBV24-1|-|TRBJ2-4
TGTGCCACCAGTGATTTGCAGGGGGGCAAAAACATTCAGTACTTC
CATSDLQGGKNIQYF
>-|TRBV5-1|TRBD1|TRBJ1-2
TGCGCCAGCAGCCCGGGACAGGGGGCGAGAGGTGGCTACACCTTC
CASSPGQGARGGYTF
>once|TRBV7-3|-|TRBJ1-4
TGTGCCAGCAGCACCCAATGGCACCCAAATGAAAAACTGTTTTTT
CASSTQWHPNEKLFF
>-|TRBV19|TRBD1|TRBJ1-1
TGTGCCAGTAGTTATCGACAGGGTAGGACTGAAGCTTTCTTT
CASSYRQGRTEAFF
>-|TRBV6-6|-|TRBJ1-2
TGTGCCAGCAGTCCCCTCGACTATGGCTACACCTTC
CASSPLDYGYTF
>-|TRBV5-5|-|TRBJ2-2
TGTGCCAGCAGCTCGGAAAACAGGGCCGGGGAGCTGTTTTTT
CASSSENRAGELFF
>-|TRBV9|-|TRBJ2-3
TGTGCCAGCAGCCCCGCAGATCGTTCGAGCACAGATACGCAGTATTTT
CASSPADRSSTDTQYF
>-|TRBV5-4|TRBD1|TRBJ1-5
TGTGCCAGCAGCTTGGCCTTCCGAACAGGGGTCAATCAGCCCCAGCATTTT
CASSLAFRTGVNQPQHF
>-|TRBV7-8|TRBD1|TRBJ1-2
TGTGCCATCTGGACAGGGGGTGCCTATGGCTACACCTTC
CAIWTGGAYGYTF
>few|TRBV7-8|TRBD2|TRBJ2-7
TGTGCCAGCAGCCCCACCACCGGGACTAGCGGGAACGAGCAGTACTTC
CASSPTTGTSGNEQYF
>-|TRBV14|-|TRBJ2-1
TGTGCCAGCAGCCATATGACTAGTTCCCCCCAGTTCTTC
CASSHMTSSPQFF
>-|TRBV6-5|-|TRBJ2-5
TGTGCCAGCAGTTATGGGGGGAGGGAGACCCAGTACTTC
CASSYGGRETQYF
>-|TRBV6-5|TRBD1|TRBJ2-7
TGTGCCAGCAGCCCAGGACAGGGAAGTAACTACGAGCAGTACTTC
CASSPGQGSNYEQYF
>-|TRBV30|-|TRBJ1-2
TGTGCCTGGAGTGTACGATGGGGGGTAGACTATGGCTACACCTTC
CAWSVRWGVDYGYTF
>-|TRBV7-9|TRBD2|TRBJ2-7
TGTGCCAGCAGCTTCGGGGGGAGTGAGTACGAGCAGTACTTC
CASSFGGSEYEQYF
>once|TRBV9|TRBD1|TRBJ1-2
TGTGCCAGCAGCGTCGCCAGGGGGACTCACTATGGCTACACCTTC
CASSVARGTHYGYTF
>-|TRBV6-6|-|TRBJ1-5
TGTGCCAGCAGTTCCCCGGGGGGGGCGCGTCAGCCCCAGCATTTT
CASSSPGGARQPQHF
>-|TRBV2|-|TRBJ2-1
TGTGCCAGCAGTGCTAGAGTGGGCGGGGGCGTTGAGCAGTTCTTC
CASSARVGGGVEQFF